These T cell receptor beta chains were read from a single sample in a study of T cell responses to AZD1222 COVID-19 vaccine. Method: immunoSEQ multiplex PCR; TCRdb's copy keeps in-frame clones and lacks some. The data contain some 96,000 clones, about 88% of them singletons. The sequenced sample was peripheral blood, obtained 28 days after the second AZD1222 dose. These receptors originate from an adult who received the AZD1222 COVID-19 vaccine. Each CDR3 is given with its conserved first and last residue. Fields, in order: J gene, clone size, V gene, D gene, CDR3 DNA, CDR3 protein. A D gene is named only where the DNA matches it firmly. The size entry is marked missing in some rows and otherwise reads once, few, many or a size class.

j_call: TRBJ1-2; clone_size: -; v_call: TRBV4-1; d_call: -; cdr3_nt: TGCGCCAGCAGCCAGCCGGCCCAGAACCTTCGTTATGGCTACACCTTC; cdr3_aa: CASSQPAQNLRYGYTF
j_call: TRBJ1-2; clone_size: -; v_call: TRBV30; d_call: -; cdr3_nt: TGTGCCTGGAGTTCGGGCACGAACTATGGCTACACCTTC; cdr3_aa: CAWSSGTNYGYTF
j_call: TRBJ2-7; clone_size: -; v_call: TRBV4-1; d_call: TRBD2; cdr3_nt: TGCGCCAGCAGCTTACTAGCGGGAGGGAGATACGAGCAGTACTTC; cdr3_aa: CASSLLAGGRYEQYF
j_call: TRBJ1-1; clone_size: few; v_call: TRBV3-1/TRBV3-2; d_call: -; cdr3_nt: TGTGCCAGCAGCCAAGTTGGGGGTTCCCCGAACAAGAACACTGAAGCTTTCTTT; cdr3_aa: CASSQVGGSPNKNTEAFF
j_call: TRBJ2-3; clone_size: -; v_call: TRBV28; d_call: -; cdr3_nt: TGTGCCAGCAGTTTGAACAGAAGAACCCCCCGGGGTACGCAGTATTTT; cdr3_aa: CASSLNRRTPRGTQYF
j_call: TRBJ1-5; clone_size: -; v_call: TRBV7-9; d_call: TRBD1; cdr3_nt: TGTGCCAGCAGCTTAGAGGCAGGGGGCAAGAGTGGCCAGCCCCAGCATTTT; cdr3_aa: CASSLEAGGKSGQPQHF
j_call: TRBJ1-4; clone_size: -; v_call: TRBV6-5; d_call: -; cdr3_nt: TGTGCCAGCAGCTCAGACGGCCCCTATGGGGAAAAACTGTTTTTT; cdr3_aa: CASSSDGPYGEKLFF
j_call: TRBJ2-5; clone_size: -; v_call: TRBV24-1; d_call: TRBD2; cdr3_nt: TGTGCCACCAGTGATGGGGGCCTACTAGCGGCCCAAGAGACCCAGTACTTC; cdr3_aa: CATSDGGLLAAQETQYF
j_call: TRBJ2-2; clone_size: -; v_call: TRBV4-1; d_call: TRBD2; cdr3_nt: TGCGCCAGCAGCCAGCTAGCGGGAGGATGGGCCGGGGAGCTGTTTTTT; cdr3_aa: CASSQLAGGWAGELFF
j_call: TRBJ2-4; clone_size: -; v_call: TRBV9; d_call: TRBD2; cdr3_nt: TGTGCCAGCAGCTCCACTACCGGGACTAGGGGGAATCTAGCCAAAAACATTCAGTACTTC; cdr3_aa: CASSSTTGTRGNLAKNIQYF
j_call: TRBJ1-1; clone_size: -; v_call: TRBV6-5; d_call: TRBD1; cdr3_nt: TGTGCCACTCACCGGGACAGTGTAACTGAAGCTTTCTTT; cdr3_aa: CATHRDSVTEAFF
j_call: TRBJ2-1; clone_size: -; v_call: TRBV24-1; d_call: -; cdr3_nt: TGTGCCACCAGTGCTGGACAGTCCTTCGACAATGAGCAGTTCTTC; cdr3_aa: CATSAGQSFDNEQFF
j_call: TRBJ2-3; clone_size: -; v_call: TRBV30; d_call: TRBD2; cdr3_nt: TGTGCCTGGAGTACTAGCGGGAGCACAGATACGCAGTATTTT; cdr3_aa: CAWSTSGSTDTQYF
j_call: TRBJ2-1; clone_size: once; v_call: TRBV5-1; d_call: -; cdr3_nt: TGCGTCAGCAGCTTCCCGTCGGATGAGCAGTTCTTC; cdr3_aa: CVSSFPSDEQFF
j_call: TRBJ2-5; clone_size: -; v_call: TRBV11-2; d_call: -; cdr3_nt: TGTGCCAGCAGCTCCGGGACTTACGGGGAGACCCAGTACTTC; cdr3_aa: CASSSGTYGETQYF
j_call: TRBJ2-7; clone_size: -; v_call: TRBV11-2; d_call: -; cdr3_nt: TGTGCCAGCAGCCCTAGACCCGTCAGCCACCGGGCCTACGAGCAGTACTTC; cdr3_aa: CASSPRPVSHRAYEQYF
j_call: TRBJ1-4; clone_size: -; v_call: TRBV12-5; d_call: -; cdr3_nt: TGTGCTAGTGGTTGGACGGGTTCAACTAATGAAAAACTGTTTTTT; cdr3_aa: CASGWTGSTNEKLFF
j_call: TRBJ1-1; clone_size: -; v_call: TRBV18; d_call: TRBD1; cdr3_nt: TGTGCCAGCTCACCGAGGACAGGGGCGGGCACTGAAGCTTTCTTT; cdr3_aa: CASSPRTGAGTEAFF
j_call: TRBJ2-1; clone_size: -; v_call: TRBV19; d_call: TRBD1; cdr3_nt: TGTGCCAGTAGTCCGACAGGGAGCTCCTACAATGAGCAGTTCTTC; cdr3_aa: CASSPTGSSYNEQFF
j_call: TRBJ1-2; clone_size: -; v_call: TRBV18; d_call: TRBD1; cdr3_nt: TGTGCCAGCTCACCAGACAGGGAGCACTATGGCTACACCTTC; cdr3_aa: CASSPDREHYGYTF
j_call: TRBJ2-1; clone_size: -; v_call: TRBV3-1/TRBV3-2; d_call: -; cdr3_nt: TGTGCCAGCAGCCGGACCTCGGTGGGTGAGCAGTTCTTC; cdr3_aa: CASSRTSVGEQFF
j_call: TRBJ1-4; clone_size: -; v_call: TRBV7-3; d_call: -; cdr3_nt: TGTGCCAGCAGCTTAGGGGGGGACGAGAGTGAAAAACTGTTTTTT; cdr3_aa: CASSLGGDESEKLFF
j_call: TRBJ1-5; clone_size: -; v_call: TRBV28; d_call: TRBD1; cdr3_nt: TGTGCCAGCAGTTTACCACAGGGGAGTGGTCAGCCCCAGCATTTT; cdr3_aa: CASSLPQGSGQPQHF
j_call: TRBJ1-2; clone_size: -; v_call: TRBV19; d_call: -; cdr3_nt: TGTGCCAGTAGTCCGCTCTCCCTAGCTAACTATGGCTACACCTTC; cdr3_aa: CASSPLSLANYGYTF
j_call: TRBJ1-2; clone_size: -; v_call: TRBV7-2; d_call: -; cdr3_nt: TGTGCCAGCAGCTTAGACGGCAGGTTGCACTTTGGCTACACCTTC; cdr3_aa: CASSLDGRLHFGYTF
j_call: TRBJ1-6; clone_size: -; v_call: TRBV27; d_call: TRBD1; cdr3_nt: TGTGCCAGCAGCCTACAGGGGCCTTATAATTCACCCCTCCACTTT; cdr3_aa: CASSLQGPYNSPLHF
j_call: TRBJ1-5; clone_size: -; v_call: TRBV5-1; d_call: -; cdr3_nt: TGCGCCAGCAGCCGGGACTCTGGACAGAGTCAGCCCCAGCATTTT; cdr3_aa: CASSRDSGQSQPQHF
j_call: TRBJ2-7; clone_size: -; v_call: TRBV30; d_call: TRBD2; cdr3_nt: TGTGCCTGGAGTGTAATGGCGGGAGGGTACGAGCAGTACTTC; cdr3_aa: CAWSVMAGGYEQYF
j_call: TRBJ1-2; clone_size: few; v_call: TRBV5-6; d_call: TRBD1; cdr3_nt: TGTGCCAGCAGCTTGAAATCAGGGGGCGGCTCAGATGGCTACACCTTC; cdr3_aa: CASSLKSGGGSDGYTF
j_call: TRBJ1-6; clone_size: -; v_call: TRBV7-9; d_call: -; cdr3_nt: TGTGCCAGCAGCCCAGGGACCTACGGTTCACCCCTCCACTTT; cdr3_aa: CASSPGTYGSPLHF
j_call: TRBJ1-1; clone_size: -; v_call: TRBV29-1; d_call: -; cdr3_nt: TGCAGCGTTGCATTCAGGGCTGGGAACACTGAAGCTTTCTTT; cdr3_aa: CSVAFRAGNTEAFF
j_call: TRBJ2-7; clone_size: -; v_call: TRBV7-2; d_call: -; cdr3_nt: TGTGCCAGCAGCTTAACTTTGACAGGTTACTTCACCTACGAGCAGTACTTC; cdr3_aa: CASSLTLTGYFTYEQYF
j_call: TRBJ2-2; clone_size: -; v_call: TRBV13; d_call: -; cdr3_nt: TGTGCCAGCAGCTTATCCGTCACCGGGGAGCTGTTTTTT; cdr3_aa: CASSLSVTGELFF
j_call: TRBJ1-2; clone_size: few; v_call: TRBV7-9; d_call: TRBD1; cdr3_nt: TGTGCCAGCAGACCGGGACAGGGGAATCATGGCTACACCTTC; cdr3_aa: CASRPGQGNHGYTF
j_call: TRBJ1-1; clone_size: once; v_call: TRBV19; d_call: -; cdr3_nt: TGTGCCAGTAGGAGGGACGCGGGGAACACTGAAGCTTTCTTT; cdr3_aa: CASRRDAGNTEAFF
j_call: TRBJ2-2; clone_size: -; v_call: TRBV3-1/TRBV3-2; d_call: TRBD2; cdr3_nt: TGTGCCAGCAGCCCCAACCTCCTTAGCGGGACAACGAACACCGGGGAGCTGTTTTTT; cdr3_aa: CASSPNLLSGTTNTGELFF
j_call: TRBJ2-7; clone_size: -; v_call: TRBV9; d_call: -; cdr3_nt: TGTGCCAGCAGCGTAGAAGGACACCCTTCCTACGAGCAGTACTTC; cdr3_aa: CASSVEGHPSYEQYF
j_call: TRBJ1-1; clone_size: -; v_call: TRBV30; d_call: -; cdr3_nt: TGTGCCTGCAACAAGAACACTGAAGCTTTCTTT; cdr3_aa: CACNKNTEAFF
j_call: TRBJ2-2; clone_size: -; v_call: TRBV9; d_call: TRBD2; cdr3_nt: TGTGCCAGCAGCGTTCGTCCGCTAGCGGGAAACACCGGGGAGCTGTTTTTT; cdr3_aa: CASSVRPLAGNTGELFF
j_call: TRBJ2-1; clone_size: -; v_call: TRBV9; d_call: -; cdr3_nt: TGTGCCAGCAGCGCAACTAGGAGCTCCTACAATGAGCAGTTCTTC; cdr3_aa: CASSATRSSYNEQFF
j_call: TRBJ1-1; clone_size: -; v_call: TRBV25-1; d_call: -; cdr3_nt: TGTGCCAGCAGTGAAGTCGGGGGCGTGGTGGAAGCTTTCTTT; cdr3_aa: CASSEVGGVVEAFF